This entry lists 18 T cell receptor beta chains sequenced from one sample in a study of early T cells in non-severe SARS-CoV-2 infection. Each CDR3 protein is one row after TCRdb ran MiXCR on the 5' RACE reads. The repertoire holds approximately 65,000 distinct CDR3 sequences, with about 12% as singletons. Sequencing input: whole blood. The receptors derive from an adult who was a healthcare worker with PCR-confirmed SARS-CoV-2 infection or an uninfected control (not recorded which).

This clonotype was counted only a few times. The CDR3 protein is CSVKDRSGQPQHF. As DNA, the CDR3 is TGCAGCGTTAAGGACAGGTCGGGACAGCCCCAGCATTTT. The chain links TRBV29-1 to TRBJ1-5; 7 positions match TRBD1. The CDR3 is 13 residues long. V trimming: 5 bases; J trimming: 7 bases; junction bases outside the gene matches: 8. From germline, CDR1 is SQVTM and CDR2 ANQGSEA.

The chain couples TRBV11-2 to TRBJ2-1; 11 positions match TRBD2. The CDR3 totals 16 residues. Germline CDR1 SGHAT, CDR2 FQNNGV. J gave up 2 bases and V 6 bases, and 6 bases lay outside the gene matches. For the CDR3, the DNA is TGTGCCAGCAGTCCATTTAGCGGGGGGGCCTACAATGAGCAGTTCTTC. Its translation: CASSPFSGGAYNEQFF.

The rearrangement joins TRBV20-1 to TRBJ1-1; no clear D. This CDR3 is built from 12 residues. V lost 1 base, J lost 4 bases, and 7 bases lay in between. Per germline, CDR1 DFQATT and CDR2 SNEGSKA (reference sequence). CDR3 region: CSARAVLTEAFF. As DNA, the CDR3 is TGCAGTGCTAGAGCGGTTCTCACTGAAGCTTTCTTT.

This clonotype was seen a few times. V usage is TRBV9 and J usage is TRBJ1-1; TRBD1 matches at 7 bases. The CDR3 loop spans 16 amino acids. Germline trimming cut 3 bases from V and 0 bases from J; bases unmatched to any gene: 8. The germline V gene encodes CDR1 SGDLS and CDR2 YYNGEE. The CDR3, as DNA: TGTGCCAGCAGCGATGGGACAGAAACAATGAACACTGAAGCTTTCTTT. It codes for CASSDGTETMNTEAFF.

This clonotype was seen many times. The J gene is TRBJ1-2, the V gene TRBV15; D not certain. Trimming removed 5 bases at V and 2 bases at J, with 6 bases between. Germline loops: CDR1 LNHNV, CDR2 YYDKDF (reference sequence). The CDR3 contains 12 residues. CDR3 in amino acids: CATSGRNYGYTF. The CDR3 DNA reads as TGTGCCACCAGCGGACGCAACTATGGCTACACCTTC.

The sample holds many counts of this clonotype. The CDR3 region has the DNA TGTGCCTCCCTATGGTCCGGCACAGATACGCAGTATTTT. It specifies CASLWSGTDTQYF. This sequence joins TRBV6-1 and TRBJ2-3; D call uncertain. CDR1 is MNHNS, CDR2 SASEGT, per germline. The CDR3 loop spans 13 amino acids. V gave up 11 bases and J gave up 1 base, with 13 bases separating them.

Only a few counts were recorded for this clonotype. The chain employs TRBV7-2 and TRBJ2-3, with 15 bases that match TRBD2. This CDR3 region has 15 residues. CDR1 SGHTA and CDR2 FQGNSA come from the germline V gene. V lost 6 bases, J lost 4 bases, and 2 bases stayed unmatched. The CDR3 coding sequence is TGTGCCAGCAGGGGACTAGCGGGGGGCCCAGATACGCAGTATTTT. It yields the protein CASRGLAGGPDTQYF.

The genes are TRBV29-1 and TRBJ1-2; D unclear. The CDR3 covers 11 residues. Trimming pared 4 bases from V and 5 bases from J, leaving 8 bases between. CDR1 and CDR2 from the germline V gene are SQVTM and ANQGSEA. This chain's CDR3 is CSVGGVYGYTF. The CDR3 DNA reads as TGCAGCGTTGGTGGGGTTTATGGCTACACCTTC.

The chain has TRBV7-6 and TRBJ2-1; D is possibly TRBD1 or TRBD2 (5 bases each). The germline V gene encodes CDR1 SGHVS and CDR2 FNYEAQ. V shed 3 bases and J shed 5 bases, with 11 bases lying between them. The CDR3 is 14 residues long. The CDR3 is CASSLGPGNNEQFF. CDR3 nucleotide sequence: TGTGCCAGCAGCTTGGGACCGGGCAACAATGAGCAGTTCTTC.

V is TRBV7-6 and J is TRBJ2-2, with D possibly matching TRBD1 (5 bases). Germline V gene sequence: CDR1 SGHVS, CDR2 FNYEAQ. The CDR3 totals 14 residues. Trimming took off 6 bases at V and 1 base at J, with 9 bases between the two ends. CDR3 DNA: TGTGCCAGCAGACTAACAGGGAACACCGGGGAGCTGTTTTTT. Amino acid sequence: CASRLTGNTGELFF.

The CDR3, as DNA: TGTGCCAGCAGTTGGGACTACAACACCGGGGAGCTGTTTTTT. Translating it yields CASSWDYNTGELFF. This chain joins TRBV7-9 and TRBJ2-2; TRBD2 aligns across 7 bases. After removal of 6 bases from V and 2 bases from J, the junction contained 3 bases not matched to a gene. CDR1 and CDR2 (germline): SEHNR, FQNEAQ (reference sequence). The CDR3 has 14 residues.

The chain recombines TRBV19 with TRBJ2-3, with D maybe TRBD1 (6 bases). Germline V lookup: CDR1 LNHDA, CDR2 SQIVND (reference sequence). Trimming pared 1 base from V and 0 bases from J, leaving 11 bases between. The CDR3 contains 16 residues. CDR3: CASSIAGGRSTDTQYF. The DNA for the CDR3 is TGTGCCAGTAGTATAGCTGGGGGCCGGAGCACAGATACGCAGTATTTT.

This clonotype has at least ten counts. The chain uses TRBV19 and TRBJ1-5, with D possibly TRBD1 on 5 matching bases. V was pared by 5 bases and J by 0 bases, with 11 bases between. The CDR3 sequence is 15 residues long. Germline loops: CDR1 LNHDA, CDR2 SQIVND (reference sequence). The CDR3 DNA follows: TGTGCCAGTAGTTTAGTAGGGGATAGCAATCAGCCCCAGCATTTT. Translating it yields CASSLVGDSNQPQHF.

This clonotype was recorded once. The chain links TRBV3-1 to TRBJ2-7, with D uncertain. The V end was cut by 0 bases, the J end by 2 bases, with 8 bases between. The CDR3 has 14 amino acids. Germline loops: CDR1 LGHDT, CDR2 YNNKEL (reference sequence). CDR3: CASSQDLEAYEQYF. CDR3 in DNA: TGTGCCAGCAGCCAAGATTTGGAAGCCTACGAGCAGTACTTC.

This clonotype was detected ten times or more. The chain employs TRBV5-1 and TRBJ1-4, with 9 bases lining up with TRBD1. V was pared by 4 bases and J by 5 bases, with 3 bases of the junction left unmatched. CDR1 is SGHRS and CDR2 is YFSETQ in the germline V gene. This CDR3 spans 14 amino acids. For the CDR3, the DNA is TGCGCCAGCAGCGTGGGACAGGGAAATGAAAAACTGTTTTTT. It yields the protein CASSVGQGNEKLFF. Using reference TRBV5-1 and TRBJ1-4 for the parts outside the CDR3, the full variable domain is KAGVTQTPRYLIKTRGQQVTLSCSPISGHRSVSWYQQTPGQGLQFLFEYFSETQRNKGNFPGRFSGRQFSNSRSEMNVSTLELGDSALYLCASSVGQGNEKLFFGSGTQLSVL.

There are a few counts of this clonotype. This rearrangement joins TRBV5-4 to TRBJ1-2; D is possibly TRBD1 (6 bases). The V end lost 2 bases, the J end lost 7 bases, and 12 bases lay between the germline ends. The germline gives CDR1 SGHNT, CDR2 YYREEE (reference sequence). The CDR3 extends over 13 amino acids. Here the CDR3 DNA reads TGTGCCAGCAGCTTCGACAGGATGGGTGGCTACACCTTC. The encoded protein is CASSFDRMGGYTF.

This clonotype was detected many times. The rearrangement uses TRBV7-2 and TRBJ2-7, with 7 bases identical to TRBD2. Germline trimming cut 5 bases from V and 7 bases from J; bases unmatched to any gene: 11. The CDR3 covers 14 residues. CDR1 and CDR2 (germline): SGHTA, FQGNSA. The CDR3 coding sequence is TGTGCCAGCAGCCCCGGACTAGTACAGCGGGAGCAGTACTTC. As protein: CASSPGLVQREQYF.

This clonotype was counted between two and nine times. V usage is TRBV5-6 and J usage is TRBJ2-7; the D gene is possibly TRBD1 (6 bases). Germline CDR1 SGHDT, CDR2 YYEEEE. The CDR3 sequence is 12 residues long. The V gene lost 3 bases and the J gene lost 5 bases, with 9 bases spanning the gap. The CDR3 DNA reads TGTGCCAGCAGCTCAACAGGGAACGAGCAGTACTTC. Encoded protein: CASSSTGNEQYF.